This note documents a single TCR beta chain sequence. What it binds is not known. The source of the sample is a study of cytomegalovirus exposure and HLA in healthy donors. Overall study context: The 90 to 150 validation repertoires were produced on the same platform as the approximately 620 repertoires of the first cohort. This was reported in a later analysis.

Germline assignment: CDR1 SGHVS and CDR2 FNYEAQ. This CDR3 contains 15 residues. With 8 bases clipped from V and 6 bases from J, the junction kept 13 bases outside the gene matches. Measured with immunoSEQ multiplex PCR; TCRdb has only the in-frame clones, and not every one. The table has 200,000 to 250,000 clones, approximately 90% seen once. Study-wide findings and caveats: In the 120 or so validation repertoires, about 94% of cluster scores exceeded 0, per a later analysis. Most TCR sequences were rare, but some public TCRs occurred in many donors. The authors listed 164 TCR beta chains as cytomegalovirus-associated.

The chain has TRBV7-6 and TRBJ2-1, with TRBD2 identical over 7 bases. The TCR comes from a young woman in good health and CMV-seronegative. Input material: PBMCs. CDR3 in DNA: TGTGCCAGCCGAGGGCTAGCGGCTAAGGTCAATGAGCAGTTCTTC. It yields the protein CASRGLAAKVNEQFF.